This TCR beta chain was identified during a study of identical twins. Whole-study results and caveats: In beta out-of-frame sequences, the excess sharing between twins was weaker.

One entry per CDR3 protein, called by TCRdb with MiXCR from the 5' RACE reads. The sample carries over 200,000 distinct CDR3 sequences, less than 9.5% recorded once. In its sample, this clonotype was seen a few times. Its specificity is unknown. Germline V gene data show CDR1 as LGHDT and CDR2 as YNNKEL (reference sequence). CDR3 length: 14 amino acids. V lost 3 bases to trimming and J lost 6 bases, with 11 bases between them. The specimen was memory (CD45RO+) T cells sorted from blood. J is TRBJ2-2 and V is TRBV3-1; the D gene is possibly TRBD1 (5 bases). The TCR sequence derives from a woman aged 18-35 years in good health. The CDR3 region is CASSQGGHSGELFF. For the CDR3, the DNA is TGTGCCAGCAGCCAGGGCGGACACTCCGGGGAGCTGTTTTTT.